A single sample is the source of the 21 T cell receptor beta chains below, sequenced in a study of brain T cells in children with intractable seizures. TCRdb keeps only in-frame clones here, not all; method: immunoSEQ multiplex PCR. Of about 340,000 clones listed, about 93% are singletons. Time point denoted: blood from clinic visit 5 months post-surgery; TSC patient then seizure free. The material was peripheral blood, obtained 4 to 5 months after surgery. Receptor source: a boy less than two years old with tuberous sclerosis and intractable seizures.

This clone was picked up one time. The chain has TRBV27 and TRBJ1-2, with D maybe TRBD1 (5 bases). This CDR3 is 14 amino acids long. From germline, CDR1 is MNHEY and CDR2 SMNVEV (reference sequence). Between the trimmed V and J ends, which lost 8 bases and 7 bases, there was a span of 20 bases. The CDR3 here is CASGSPPGTPGYTF. CDR3 in DNA: TGTGCCAGCGGATCCCCCCCGGGGACCCCTGGCTACACCTTC.

The CDR3 DNA is TGTGCCATCAGTGAGGGACACCAAGAGACCCAGTACTTC. Translation gives CAISEGHQETQYF. V gene TRBV10-3 combines with J gene TRBJ2-5; D remains ambiguous. The V gene's germline CDR1 is ENHRY and CDR2 SYGVKD. Trimming removed 2 bases from V and 0 bases from J, with 4 bases in between. The CDR3 consists of 13 residues.

Concerning this clone: At one end, the junction sequence differs from germline, possibly due to a read error. DNA for the CDR3: TGTGCCAGCAGGTTAGGTTACGAGCAGTACTTC. This codes for CASRLGYEQYF. The rearrangement uses TRBV7-9 and TRBJ2-7, with D unresolved. Germline V gene data show CDR1 as SEHNR and CDR2 as FQNEAQ (reference sequence). This CDR3 has 11 residues.

The chain is built from TRBV7-2 and TRBJ2-1; D may be TRBD2 (5 bases). The CDR3 spans 14 residues. V gave up 3 bases and J gave up 3 bases, with 9 bases separating them. From germline, CDR1 is SGHTA and CDR2 FQGNSA. Here the CDR3 reads CASSLEVGYNEQFF. Here the CDR3 DNA reads TGTGCCAGCAGCTTGGAGGTTGGCTACAATGAGCAGTTCTTC.

The gene calls are TRBV29-1 and TRBJ2-5; 11 bases match TRBD2. The CDR3 consists of 13 residues. The junction had 4 bases not matched to a gene; V was cut back by 6 bases and J by 4 bases. Germline values: CDR1 SQVTM, CDR2 ANQGSEA. The CDR3 spells CSVDGLAGETQYF. CDR3 DNA: TGCAGCGTAGACGGACTAGCGGGAGAGACCCAGTACTTC.

The chain links TRBV4-1 to TRBJ1-2; 10 bases fit TRBD1. The CDR3 sequence is 14 residues long. CDR1 and CDR2 from the germline V gene are MGHRA and YSYEKL. Trimming took 3 bases from V and 3 from J; bases not matched to a gene: 1. In DNA form, the CDR3 reads TGCGCCAGCAGCCAGACAGGGGGCGACTATGGCTACACCTTC. Amino acid sequence: CASSQTGGDYGYTF.

V gene TRBV7-6 combines with J gene TRBJ2-7; 10 bases line up with TRBD1. The CDR3 sequence is 14 residues long. After removal of 5 bases from V and 3 bases from J, the junction contained 4 bases not matched to a gene. Germline CDR1 SGHVS, CDR2 FNYEAQ. CDR3 DNA: TGTGCCAGCAGCCCCAGGGACAGGGGCTACGAGCAGTACTTC. Translated, it gives CASSPRDRGYEQYF.

The chain links TRBV20-1 to TRBJ1-2; unclear D gene. The V gene's germline CDR1 is DFQATT and CDR2 SNEGSKA (reference sequence). Trimming cost V 6 bases and J 5 bases, with 7 bases left between them. The CDR3 loop spans 10 amino acids. The CDR3 coding sequence is TGCAGTGCGCCGAAATATGGCTACACCTTC. The encoded protein is CSAPKYGYTF.

This chain links TRBV3-1 (or the pseudogene TRBV3-2) with TRBJ2-3; no clear D gene. This CDR3 is 17 amino acids long. The germline gives CDR1 LGHDT, CDR2 YNNKEL (reference sequence). Deletions cut 0 bases from V and 1 base from J, with 14 bases between. The DNA for the CDR3 is TGTGCCAGCAGCCAAGATAAAAGGCTAGTGGGCACAGATACGCAGTATTTT. Amino acids: CASSQDKRLVGTDTQYF.

The rearrangement links TRBV5-1 to TRBJ2-7, with 7 nucleotides matching TRBD1. Per the germline V gene, CDR1 is SGHRS and CDR2 is YFSETQ. The CDR3 is 18 residues long. With V trimmed by 0 bases and J by 2 bases, 14 bases remained unmatched. CDR3 nucleotide sequence: TGCGCCAGCAGCTTGGGGCTACTCCGGGACAGCTCCACCTACGAGCAGTACTTC. Translating gives CASSLGLLRDSSTYEQYF.

The chain joins TRBV25-1 to TRBJ1-2, with 7 bases fitting TRBD1. The CDR3 length is 14 residues. The junction had 11 bases not matched to a gene; V was cut back by 6 bases and J by 7 bases. Germline assignment: CDR1 MGHDK and CDR2 SYGVNS. The CDR3 loop is CASSLTDRHSGYTF. The DNA of the CDR3 is TGTGCCAGCAGCCTTACGGACAGGCACAGTGGCTACACCTTC.

Remarks on this clone: The same CDR3 is also encoded by other DNA sequences in this sample. The gene calls are TRBV12-3 or TRBV12-4 and TRBJ1-2, with D maybe TRBD1 (5 bases). Trimming pared 5 bases from V and 4 bases from J, leaving 11 bases between. The CDR3 sequence is 13 residues long. CDR3 loop: CASSPKGSYGYTF. The CDR3, as DNA: TGTGCCAGCAGTCCCAAGGGGAGCTATGGCTACACCTTC.

This clone occurred a few times. The chain is built from TRBV6-1 and TRBJ1-1; D possibly corresponds to TRBD1 (5 bases). CDR1 and CDR2 from the germline V gene are MNHNS and SASEGT. This CDR3 is 12 amino acids long. V gave up 2 bases and J gave up 5 bases, with 6 bases separating them. The CDR3 DNA reads as TGTGCCAGCAGTGAAAAGGGGACTGAAGCTTTCTTT. It translates to CASSEKGTEAFF.

The chain couples TRBV7-3 to TRBJ1-2; no clear D. Germline loops: CDR1 SGHTA, CDR2 FQGTGA. Between the trimmed V and J ends, which lost 5 bases and 6 bases, there was a span of 22 bases. The CDR3 spans 16 residues. The CDR3 loop is CASSPMQGSGRDGYTF. CDR3 sequence (DNA): TGTGCCAGCAGCCCCATGCAAGGCTCTGGGCGGGATGGCTACACCTTC.

The chain has TRBV19 and TRBJ1-3; TRBD1 agrees at 9 bases. Germline-derived CDR1 and CDR2 are LNHDA and SQIVND (reference sequence). The CDR3 extends over 15 amino acids. The ends lost 6 bases at V and 1 base at J; junction bases unmatched: 4. The CDR3 here is CASSLQGASGNTIYF. DNA for the CDR3: TGTGCCAGTAGCCTACAGGGGGCTTCTGGAAACACCATATATTTT.

This CDR3 reads CASSRPSGRDMNTEAFF. DNA of the CDR3: TGTGCCAGCAGCCGGCCGTCAGGGAGGGACATGAACACTGAAGCTTTCTTT. This chain links TRBV9 with TRBJ1-1; possibly TRBD1 for D (6 bases). CDR3 size: 17 residues. Trimming took 4 bases from V and 0 from J, leaving 19 bases between them. Germline V gene lookup returns CDR1 SGDLS and CDR2 YYNGEE.

The chain recombines TRBV4-2 with TRBJ2-7; a weak D match, TRBD1 (5 bases). Deletions cut 0 bases from V and 2 bases from J, with 11 bases between. The CDR3 consists of 15 residues. Germline CDR1 is LGHNA and CDR2 is YNFKEQ. In DNA, the CDR3 is TGTGCCAGCAGCCAAGAGGAAGACAGCGCCTACGAGCAGTACTTC. This gives the protein CASSQEEDSAYEQYF.

J is TRBJ2-2 and V is TRBV4-1; 10 nucleotides align to TRBD2. The ends lost 4 bases at V and 3 bases at J; junction bases unmatched: 8. The germline V gene has CDR1 MGHRA and CDR2 YSYEKL. The CDR3 consists of 17 residues. The DNA of the CDR3 is TGCGCCAGCAGCCTGTTAACTAGCGGGATGGACACCGGGGAGCTGTTTTTT. It encodes CASSLLTSGMDTGELFF.

This rearrangement joins TRBV19 to TRBJ2-5, with a possible D match to TRBD1 (6 bases). Germline CDR1 LNHDA, CDR2 SQIVND (reference sequence). V was shortened by 2 bases and J by 2 bases, with 12 bases between the two germline ends. The CDR3 extends over 15 amino acids. CDR3 DNA sequence: TGTGCCAGTAGTATATCAGGGGCCCCACAAGAGACCCAGTACTTC. Amino acid sequence: CASSISGAPQETQYF. The full variable domain, in which reference TRBV19 and TRBJ2-5 provide the parts outside the CDR3, is DGGITQSPKYLFRKEGQNVTLSCEQNLNHDAMYWYRQDPGQGLRLIYYSQIVNDFQKGDIAEGYSVSREKKESFPLTVTSAQKNPTAFYLCASSISGAPQETQYFGPGTRLLVL.

The gene calls are TRBV15 and TRBJ1-1, with 7 nucleotides matching TRBD1. V lost 4 bases to trimming and J lost 2 bases; unmatched junction nucleotides: 7. The germline V gene has CDR1 LNHNV and CDR2 YYDKDF (reference sequence). CDR3 size: 15 residues. The CDR3 region has the DNA TGTGCCACCAGCACCAGACAGGGACTTAACACTGAAGCTTTCTTT. Protein product: CATSTRQGLNTEAFF.

V usage is TRBV2 and J usage is TRBJ2-7, with 7 bases that match TRBD2. After removal of 2 bases from V and 2 bases from J, the junction contained 6 bases not matched to a gene. The germline V gene has CDR1 SNHLY and CDR2 FYNNEI. There are 15 residues in the CDR3. CDR3 DNA: TGTGCCAGCAGTGAACGGGGGGTGAGGGCCTACGAGCAGTACTTC. The encoded protein is CASSERGVRAYEQYF.